Shown below are 24 T cell receptor beta chains from a single sample sequenced in a study of cytomegalovirus exposure and HLA in healthy donors. Vbeta (60) and Jbeta (13) primers were used in the PCR. Clones were sequenced by immunoSEQ multiplex PCR, and TCRdb holds only the in-frame ones, with some missing. This sample has about 160,000 clones, with 70% to 85% found just once. Sequences were obtained from PBMCs. These receptors all stem from a woman under 40 in good health and CMV-seronegative.

This chain uses TRBV5-6 with TRBJ1-2, with 7 bases lining up with TRBD1. V dropped 3 bases and J dropped 3; count of bases not matched to a gene: 11. Germline V lookup: CDR1 SGHDT, CDR2 YYEEEE. The CDR3 has 16 residues. The CDR3 loop is CASSSLTGVGHYGYTF. The CDR3 DNA is TGTGCCAGCAGCTCCTTAACAGGGGTAGGTCACTATGGCTACACCTTC.

CDR3 in amino acids: CASSPPEGIETQYF. CDR3 sequence (DNA): TGTGCCAGCTCACCACCGGAGGGAATCGAGACCCAGTACTTC. The J gene is TRBJ2-5, the V gene TRBV18, with TRBD2 as a possible D gene (6 bases). Germline V gene lookup returns CDR1 KGHSH and CDR2 LQKENI. Trimming shortened V by 0 bases and J by 5 bases, and 10 bases separated the two germline ends. The CDR3 covers 14 residues.

The DNA of the CDR3 is TGTGCCTGGAGTGCTGGGGGACAGGGCCTCACAGATACGCAGTATTTT. The encoded protein is CAWSAGGQGLTDTQYF. This chain joins TRBV30 and TRBJ2-3; the match to TRBD1 covers 9 bases. J lost 2 bases, V lost 1 base, and 7 bases had no gene match. The CDR3 consists of 16 residues. CDR1 and CDR2 from the germline V gene are GTSNPN and SVGIG (reference sequence).

The genes are TRBV9 and TRBJ1-3, with D hard to call. The length of the CDR3 is 16 residues. Germline values: CDR1 SGDLS, CDR2 YYNGEE. V lost 3 bases and J lost 1, with 14 bases in between. CDR3 nucleotides: TGTGCCAGCAGCGGCCATGGAGGCTTATCTGGAAACACCATATATTTT. Protein: CASSGHGGLSGNTIYF.

On this clone: Germline is not matched at one junction end, which may reflect a read error. The chain carries TRBV2 and TRBJ1-1; 9 bases are shared with TRBD1. The CDR3 consists of 15 residues. Germline V CDR1 and CDR2: SNHLY, FYNNEI. In DNA form, the CDR3 reads TGTGCCAGCAGGCCCGGGACAGGGCGCCCTGGAGGGCTAGGCTTT. It specifies CASRPGTGRPGGLGF.

This rearrangement joins TRBV15 to TRBJ1-2; possibly TRBD1 for D (5 bases). The germline V gene has CDR1 LNHNV and CDR2 YYDKDF (reference sequence). The ends were cut back, 1 base at V and 4 bases at J, with 7 bases in the middle. CDR3 length: 13 residues. CDR3 sequence reads: CATSRAQGYGYTF. The CDR3 DNA sequence: TGTGCCACCAGCAGAGCTCAGGGCTATGGCTACACCTTC.

V gene TRBV7-8 combines with J gene TRBJ2-3; 14 bases are a match to TRBD2. CDR1 and CDR2 from the germline V gene are SGHVS and FQNEAQ. Trimming took 2 bases from V and 0 from J; bases not matched to a gene: 10. The CDR3 is 20 residues long. The CDR3 DNA follows: TGTGCCAGCAGCTTACGTGATGGGACTAGCGGGAGAATGAGCACAGATACGCAGTATTTT. It codes for CASSLRDGTSGRMSTDTQYF. Based on the CDR3 plus reference TRBV7-8 and TRBJ2-3, the full variable domain is GAGVSQSPRYKVAKRGQDVALRCDPISGHVSLFWYQQALGQGPEFLTYFQNEAQLDKSGLPSDRFFAERPEGSVSTLKIQRTQQEDSAVYLCASSLRDGTSGRMSTDTQYFGPGTRLTVL.

The gene calls are TRBV7-3 and TRBJ2-3, with 10 nucleotides matching TRBD1. The V gene end was trimmed by 3 bases and the J gene end by 6 bases; junction bases not matched to a gene: 6. The CDR3 consists of 15 residues. The germline gives CDR1 SGHTA, CDR2 FQGTGA. The CDR3 DNA follows: TGTGCCAGCAGCTTCGACAGGGGGCGAGGGGATACGCAGTATTTT. Protein sequence: CASSFDRGRGDTQYF.

This clone was observed a single time. V gene TRBV2 combines with J gene TRBJ1-5, with 8 bases aligning to TRBD1. This CDR3 spans 13 amino acids. The ends lost 6 bases at V and 6 bases at J; junction bases unmatched: 4. Germline V gives CDR1 SNHLY, CDR2 FYNNEI. CDR3 amino acids: CASRSTGGQPQHF. CDR3 DNA: TGTGCCAGCAGATCAACAGGGGGTCAGCCCCAGCATTTT.

This clone came up once. This chain uses TRBV6-5 with TRBJ2-7; 7 bases match TRBD2. The CDR3 runs to 15 residues. Germline V gene lookup returns CDR1 MNHEY and CDR2 SVGAGI. Trimming removed 5 bases from V and 0 bases from J; junction bases left unmatched: 7. CDR3 protein: CASSHDRDYSYEQYF. Here the CDR3 DNA reads TGTGCCAGCAGTCACGACCGGGACTACTCCTACGAGCAGTACTTC.

This chain connects TRBV6-4 to TRBJ2-1; tentatively, D is TRBD1 (6 bases). Per germline, CDR1 MRHNA and CDR2 SNTAGT. The V end was cut by 2 bases, the J end by 2 bases, with 7 bases between. This CDR3 contains 14 residues. This CDR3 is CASSDGTTYNEQFF. The CDR3 DNA reads TGTGCCAGCAGTGACGGGACAACCTACAATGAGCAGTTCTTC.

This rearrangement joins TRBV2 to TRBJ1-6; D remains unclear. Looked up from germline, CDR1 is SNHLY and CDR2 is FYNNEI. The V and J ends lost 8 bases and 7 bases respectively, with 12 bases between them. This CDR3 contains 13 residues. CDR3 in DNA: TGTGCCAGCTTAGATGTCGGGAATTCACCCCTCCACTTT. Amino acids: CASLDVGNSPLHF. Supplemented by reference TRBV2 and TRBJ1-6, the full variable domain reads EPEVTQTPSHQVTQMGQEVILRCVPISNHLYFYWYRQILGQKVEFLVSFYNNEISEKSEIFDDQFSVERPDGSNFTLKIRSTKLEDSAMYFCASLDVGNSPLHFGNGTRLTVT.

The V and J genes are TRBV6-6 and TRBJ2-1; 7 positions match TRBD1. Looked up from germline, CDR1 is MNHNY and CDR2 is SVGAGI (reference sequence). V lost 5 bases to trimming and J lost 4 bases; unmatched junction nucleotides: 11. This CDR3 contains 16 residues. The CDR3 nucleotides are TGTGCCAGCAGTAAACCGACCGGGACAGAGTACAATGAGCAGTTCTTC. This translates into CASSKPTGTEYNEQFF.

The chain couples TRBV7-2 to TRBJ1-4; D possibly corresponds to TRBD1 (5 bases). CDR3 size: 12 residues. The V and J ends lost 5 bases and 11 bases respectively, with 12 bases between them. CDR1 and CDR2 from the germline V gene are SGHTA and FQGNSA. This CDR3 reads CASSHAGEKLFF. CDR3 bases: TGTGCCAGCAGCCACGCGGGGGAGAAACTGTTTTTT. The variable domain in full, with the rest retrieved from reference TRBV7-2 and TRBJ1-4, is GAGVSQSPSNKVTEKGKDVELRCDPISGHTALYWYRQSLGQGLEFLIYFQGNSAPDKSGLPSDRFSAERTGGSVSTLTIQRTQQEDSAVYLCASSHAGEKLFFGSGTQLSVL.

The V call is TRBV7-8, the J call TRBJ2-1; TRBD2 is a possible D gene (5 bases). Germline assignment: CDR1 SGHVS and CDR2 FQNEAQ. CDR3 length: 16 amino acids. Trimming removed 5 bases from V and 4 bases from J, with 18 bases in between. The CDR3 loop is CASSPTDYGVYNEQFF. The CDR3 nucleotides are TGTGCCAGCAGCCCTACCGACTACGGAGTGTACAATGAGCAGTTCTTC.

V and J are TRBV5-1 and TRBJ2-4; 9 positions agree with TRBD1. CDR1 is SGHRS and CDR2 is YFSETQ in the germline V gene. The CDR3 covers 13 residues. After removal of 0 bases from V and 10 bases from J, the junction contained 2 bases not matched to a gene. CDR3 protein: CASSLGQGEIQYF. DNA of the CDR3: TGCGCCAGCAGCTTGGGACAGGGGGAGATTCAGTACTTC.

This rearrangement joins TRBV7-8 to TRBJ2-5; 8 positions agree with TRBD1. The trim removed 6 bases at V and 5 bases at J, leaving 8 bases unmatched. The CDR3 is made up of 14 amino acids. Germline CDR1 is SGHVS and CDR2 is FQNEAQ. The CDR3: CASRWDRKVETQYF. CDR3 nucleotide sequence: TGTGCCAGCAGATGGGACAGGAAGGTTGAGACCCAGTACTTC.

The rearrangement joins TRBV9 to TRBJ1-1; 7 positions agree with TRBD1. The J segment lost 2 bases and the V segment lost 3 bases, leaving 4 bases of the junction unmatched. Germline CDR1 is SGDLS and CDR2 is YYNGEE. The CDR3 length is 14 residues. DNA for the CDR3: TGTGCCAGCAGCGCTCAGGGGGGAAACACTGAAGCTTTCTTT. The encoded protein is CASSAQGGNTEAFF. The full variable domain, with the rest looked up from reference TRBV9 and TRBJ1-1, is DSGVTQTPKHLITATGQRVTLRCSPRSGDLSVYWYQQSLDQGLQFLIQYYNGEERAKGNILERFSAQQFPDLHSELNLSSLELGDSALYFCASSAQGGNTEAFFGQGTRLTVV.

As to this clone: Other DNA sequences of this sample code for an identical CDR3. The chain joins TRBV30 to TRBJ1-3, with D uncertain. The germline gives CDR1 GTSNPN, CDR2 SVGIG (reference sequence). This CDR3 contains 13 residues. V lost 0 bases to trimming and J lost 5 bases, with 8 bases between them. CDR3 sequence (DNA): TGTGCCTGGAGTGTGTCAGGTCGAAACACCATATATTTT. Amino acids: CAWSVSGRNTIYF.

This clone was observed a handful of times. V gene TRBV27 combines with J gene TRBJ2-7; 12 bases match TRBD2. CDR1 is MNHEY and CDR2 is SMNVEV in the germline V gene (reference sequence). CDR3 length: 15 residues. The V gene end was trimmed by 5 bases and the J gene end by 4 bases; junction bases not matched to a gene: 6. The CDR3 spells CASSPPSGGVYEQYF. CDR3 coding DNA: TGTGCCAGCAGTCCACCTAGCGGGGGGGTTTACGAGCAGTACTTC.

As regards this clone: The junction does not match germline at one end; this may be a read error. The CDR3, as DNA: TGTGCCAGCAGTCCCGGACAGGGGGTGTTTGGCTACCCCTTC. Residues: CASSPGQGVFGYPF. V is TRBV27 and J is TRBJ1-2; 10 bases agree with TRBD1. CDR3 length equals 14 residues. Per the germline V gene, CDR1 is MNHEY and CDR2 is SMNVEV (reference sequence).

The CDR3 sequence: CASSVGGSGYYEQYF. In DNA, the CDR3 is TGTGCCAGCAGCGTAGGGGGCAGCGGGTACTACGAGCAGTACTTC. The chain links TRBV9 to TRBJ2-7, with D maybe TRBD2 (6 bases). With 0 bases removed from V and 3 bases from J, the gap between germline ends came to 13 bases. The CDR3 consists of 15 residues. Germline CDR1 is SGDLS and CDR2 is YYNGEE.

This clone was observed once. The chain has TRBV25-1 and TRBJ2-1, with 9 nucleotides matching TRBD2. V lost 10 bases, J lost 6 bases, and 10 bases stayed unmatched. This CDR3 contains 14 residues. CDR1 is MGHDK and CDR2 is SYGVNS in the germline V gene. The CDR3 region has the DNA TGTGCCACCAGAGTAGCGGGAGACCCCAATGAGCAGTTCTTC. Its translation is CATRVAGDPNEQFF.

The chain carries TRBV7-9 and TRBJ1-2, with a possible D match to TRBD1 (6 bases). Germline CDR1 is SEHNR and CDR2 is FQNEAQ (reference sequence). The CDR3 has 15 residues. V was cut by 1 base and J by 6 bases, with 15 bases left in between. This chain's CDR3 is CASSLGLEGGDGYTF. The CDR3 DNA reads as TGTGCCAGCAGCTTAGGCCTGGAAGGGGGGGATGGCTACACCTTC. The whole variable domain, filled in from reference TRBV7-9 and TRBJ1-2, reads DTGVSQNPRHKITKRGQNVTFRCDPISEHNRLYWYRQTLGQGPEFLTYFQNEAQLEKSRLLSDRFSAERPKGSFSTLEIQRTEQGDSAMYLCASSLGLEGGDGYTFGSGTRLTVV.